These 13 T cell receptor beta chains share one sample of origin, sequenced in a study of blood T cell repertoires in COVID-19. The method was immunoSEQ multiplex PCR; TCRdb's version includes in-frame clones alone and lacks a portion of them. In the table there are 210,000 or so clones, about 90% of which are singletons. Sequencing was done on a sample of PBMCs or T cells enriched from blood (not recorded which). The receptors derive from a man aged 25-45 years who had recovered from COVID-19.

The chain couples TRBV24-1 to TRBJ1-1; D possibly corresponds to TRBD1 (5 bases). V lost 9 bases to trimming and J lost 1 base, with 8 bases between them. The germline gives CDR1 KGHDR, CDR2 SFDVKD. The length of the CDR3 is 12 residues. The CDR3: CATGGGNTEAFF. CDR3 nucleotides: TGTGCCACCGGGGGGGGGAACACTGAAGCTTTCTTT.

The CDR3 nucleotides are TGTGCCAGCAGTTTACAGGGCTACAATCAGCCCCAGCATTTT. Protein: CASSLQGYNQPQHF. The chain combines TRBV27 with TRBJ1-5; tentatively, D is TRBD1 (5 bases). CDR1 MNHEY and CDR2 SMNVEV come from the germline V gene (reference sequence). The CDR3 sequence is 14 residues long. Trimming shortened V by 2 bases and J by 3 bases, and 8 bases separated the two germline ends.

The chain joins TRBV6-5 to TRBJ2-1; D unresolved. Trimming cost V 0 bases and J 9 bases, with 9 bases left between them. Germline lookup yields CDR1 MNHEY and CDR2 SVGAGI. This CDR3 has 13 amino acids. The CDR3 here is CASSYSGAGEQFF. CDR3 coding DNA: TGTGCCAGCAGTTACTCAGGAGCTGGTGAGCAGTTCTTC.

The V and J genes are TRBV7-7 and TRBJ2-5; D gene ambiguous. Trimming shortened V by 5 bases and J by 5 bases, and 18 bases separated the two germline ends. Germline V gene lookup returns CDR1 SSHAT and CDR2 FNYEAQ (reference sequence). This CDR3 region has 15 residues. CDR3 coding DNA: TGTGCCAGCAGCCCTCTATACCAGACTTCGGAGACCCAGTACTTC. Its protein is CASSPLYQTSETQYF.

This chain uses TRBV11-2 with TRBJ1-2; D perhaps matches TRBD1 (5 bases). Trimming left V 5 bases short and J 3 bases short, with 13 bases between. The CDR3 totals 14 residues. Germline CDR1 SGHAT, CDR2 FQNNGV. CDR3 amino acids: CASSETGPHYGYTF. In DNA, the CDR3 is TGTGCCAGCAGCGAAACAGGACCCCACTATGGCTACACCTTC.

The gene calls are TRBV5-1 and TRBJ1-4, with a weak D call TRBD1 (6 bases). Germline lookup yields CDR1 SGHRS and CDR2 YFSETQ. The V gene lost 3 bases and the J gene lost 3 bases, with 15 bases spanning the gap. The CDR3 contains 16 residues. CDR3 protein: CASSWGPEVSNEKLFF. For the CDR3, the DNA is TGCGCCAGCAGCTGGGGGCCGGAGGTTTCTAATGAAAAACTGTTTTTT.

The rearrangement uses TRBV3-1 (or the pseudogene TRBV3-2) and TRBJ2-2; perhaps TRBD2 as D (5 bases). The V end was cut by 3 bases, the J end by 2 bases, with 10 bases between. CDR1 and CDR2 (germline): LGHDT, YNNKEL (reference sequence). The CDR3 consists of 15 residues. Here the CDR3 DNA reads TGTGCCAGCAGCCAGGGGAGCGGTAACACCGGGGAGCTGTTTTTT. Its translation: CASSQGSGNTGELFF.

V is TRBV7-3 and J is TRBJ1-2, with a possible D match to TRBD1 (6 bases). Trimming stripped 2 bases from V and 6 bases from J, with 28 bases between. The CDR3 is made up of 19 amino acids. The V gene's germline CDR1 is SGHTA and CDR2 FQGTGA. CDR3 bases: TGTGCCAGCAGCTTATGTATATGGGTTCCGGGACACCCTTACGATGGCTACACCTTC. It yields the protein CASSLCIWVPGHPYDGYTF.

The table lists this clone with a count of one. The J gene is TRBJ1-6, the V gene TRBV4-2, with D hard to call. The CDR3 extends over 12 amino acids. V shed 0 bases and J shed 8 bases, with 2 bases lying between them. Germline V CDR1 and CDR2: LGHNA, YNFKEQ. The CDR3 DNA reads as TGTGCCAGCAGCCAAGACGATTCACCCCTCCACTTT. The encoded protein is CASSQDDSPLHF.

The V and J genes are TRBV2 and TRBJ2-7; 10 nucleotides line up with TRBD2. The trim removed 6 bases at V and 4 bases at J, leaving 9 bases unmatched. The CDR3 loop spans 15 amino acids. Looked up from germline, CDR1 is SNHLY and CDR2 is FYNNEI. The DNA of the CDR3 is TGTGCCAGCAGGTTAGCGGGAGGCGCGATGTACGAGCAGTACTTC. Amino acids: CASRLAGGAMYEQYF.

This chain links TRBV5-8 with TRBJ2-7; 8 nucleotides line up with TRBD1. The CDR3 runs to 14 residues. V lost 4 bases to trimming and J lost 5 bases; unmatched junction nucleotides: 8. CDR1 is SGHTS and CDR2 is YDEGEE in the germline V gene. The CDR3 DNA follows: TGTGCCAGCAGCCGGACAGGGTTCGTCGACGAGCAGTACTTC. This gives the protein CASSRTGFVDEQYF.

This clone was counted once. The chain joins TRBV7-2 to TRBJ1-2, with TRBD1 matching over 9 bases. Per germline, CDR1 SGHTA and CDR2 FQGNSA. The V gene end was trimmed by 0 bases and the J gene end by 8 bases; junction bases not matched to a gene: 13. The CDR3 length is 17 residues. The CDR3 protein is CASSLAPAGTGLRGYTF. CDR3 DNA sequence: TGTGCCAGCAGCTTAGCCCCGGCCGGGACAGGGCTCAGGGGCTACACCTTC.

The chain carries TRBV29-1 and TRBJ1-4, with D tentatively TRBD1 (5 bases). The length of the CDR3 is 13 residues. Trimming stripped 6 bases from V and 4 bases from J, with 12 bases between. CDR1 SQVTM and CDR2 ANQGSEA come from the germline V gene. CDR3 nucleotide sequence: TGCAGCGTCGACGGGGGAGTTAATGAAAAACTGTTTTTT. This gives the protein CSVDGGVNEKLFF.